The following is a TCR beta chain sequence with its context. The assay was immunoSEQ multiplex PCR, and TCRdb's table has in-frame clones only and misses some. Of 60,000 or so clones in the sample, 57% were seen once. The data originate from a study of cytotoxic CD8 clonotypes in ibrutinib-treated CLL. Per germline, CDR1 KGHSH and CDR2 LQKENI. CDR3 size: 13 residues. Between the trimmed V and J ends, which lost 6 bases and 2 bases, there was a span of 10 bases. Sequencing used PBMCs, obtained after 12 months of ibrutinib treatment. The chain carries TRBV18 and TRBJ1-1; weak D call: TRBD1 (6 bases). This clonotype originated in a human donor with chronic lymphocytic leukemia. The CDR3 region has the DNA TGTGCCAGCTCCTGGACAGAAAACACTGAAGCTTTCTTT. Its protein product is CASSWTENTEAFF.